These T cell receptor beta chains were read from a single sample in a study of CD8+ T cells in alopecia areata. Data came from immunoSEQ multiplex PCR; TCRdb stores just in-frame clones and leaves some out. The repertoire has 150,000 to 200,000 clones, 60% of them found once; the top ten carry under 1.2%. Sequenced material: CD4+ T cells sorted from blood, taken at week 24, from a patient treated with tofacitinib. Receptor source: a human donor with alopecia areata. CDR3s include the opening cysteine and the closing phenylalanine or tryptophan. A D gene is named only where the DNA matches it firmly. The size of a clone is reported for some rows only, either as once, few or many, or as a class for expanded clones.

d_gene: NA; j_gene: TRBJ1-6; v_gene: TRBV25-1; abundance: NA; CDR3aa: CASSEDLGPGSPLHF; CDR3nt: TGTGCCAGCAGTGAAGATCTGGGTCCAGGTTCACCCCTCCACTTT
d_gene: NA; j_gene: TRBJ2-1; v_gene: TRBV9; abundance: few; CDR3aa: CASSVFEQGQNNEQFF; CDR3nt: TGTGCCAGCAGCGTATTCGAACAGGGCCAAAACAATGAGCAGTTCTTC
d_gene: TRBD2; j_gene: TRBJ2-7; v_gene: TRBV7-6; abundance: NA; CDR3aa: CASSPGTGGYEQYF; CDR3nt: TGTGCCAGCAGTCCCGGGACGGGGGGGTACGAGCAGTACTTC
d_gene: TRBD1; j_gene: TRBJ1-1; v_gene: TRBV30; abundance: few; CDR3aa: CAWRTTGRTEAFF; CDR3nt: TGTGCCTGGAGGACGACAGGGAGGACTGAAGCTTTCTTT
d_gene: NA; j_gene: TRBJ1-2; v_gene: TRBV4-3; abundance: NA; CDR3aa: CASSQEVRGAGGYTF; CDR3nt: TGCGCCAGCAGCCAAGAAGTGCGGGGGGCGGGTGGCTACACCTTC
d_gene: TRBD1; j_gene: TRBJ1-5; v_gene: TRBV5-6; abundance: NA; CDR3aa: CASSSRDRPNQPQHF; CDR3nt: TGTGCCAGCAGCTCCCGGGACAGACCTAATCAGCCCCAGCATTTT
d_gene: NA; j_gene: TRBJ1-2; v_gene: TRBV5-1; abundance: NA; CDR3aa: CASSLQGRGNYGYTF; CDR3nt: TGCGCCAGCAGCTTGCAGGGCAGGGGAAACTATGGCTACACCTTC
d_gene: NA; j_gene: TRBJ1-1; v_gene: TRBV21-1; abundance: NA; CDR3aa: CASSREALMNTEAFF; CDR3nt: TGTGCCAGCAGCAGGGAGGCGCTAATGAACACTGAAGCTTTCTTT
d_gene: TRBD1; j_gene: TRBJ2-3; v_gene: TRBV5-1; abundance: once; CDR3aa: CASSYGGQGTDTQYF; CDR3nt: TGCGCCAGCAGCTATGGGGGACAGGGGACAGATACGCAGTATTTT
d_gene: NA; j_gene: TRBJ2-7; v_gene: TRBV4-2; abundance: few; CDR3aa: CASSQEADGTPNF; CDR3nt: TGTGCCAGCAGCCAAGAAGCGGACGGGACTCCAAACTTC
d_gene: NA; j_gene: TRBJ2-7; v_gene: TRBV29-1; abundance: few; CDR3aa: CSVVGSVRDIGAYEQYF; CDR3nt: TGCAGCGTTGTGGGTTCTGTACGGGACATCGGAGCCTACGAGCAGTACTTC
d_gene: TRBD1; j_gene: TRBJ1-5; v_gene: TRBV7-6; abundance: few; CDR3aa: CASSYATGRNQPQHF; CDR3nt: TGTGCCAGCAGCTACGCGACAGGGCGCAATCAGCCCCAGCATTTT
d_gene: TRBD1; j_gene: TRBJ2-2; v_gene: TRBV29-1; abundance: NA; CDR3aa: CSVSSGTGRNTGELFF; CDR3nt: TGCAGCGTCTCTTCGGGGACAGGGAGGAACACCGGGGAGCTGTTTTTT
d_gene: NA; j_gene: TRBJ1-5; v_gene: TRBV30; abundance: NA; CDR3aa: CAWSVQGKGQPQHF; CDR3nt: TGTGCCTGGAGTGTACAGGGAAAGGGGCAGCCCCAGCATTTT
d_gene: NA; j_gene: TRBJ2-1; v_gene: TRBV9; abundance: NA; CDR3aa: CASSVGSASYNEQFF; CDR3nt: TGTGCCAGCAGCGTAGGTTCAGCCTCTTACAATGAGCAGTTCTTC
d_gene: TRBD1; j_gene: TRBJ1-5; v_gene: TRBV5-6; abundance: NA; CDR3aa: CASSWGQGAQPQHF; CDR3nt: TGTGCCAGCAGCTGGGGACAGGGGGCCCAGCCCCAGCATTTT
d_gene: NA; j_gene: TRBJ1-6; v_gene: TRBV19; abundance: NA; CDR3aa: CASMGESANSPLHF; CDR3nt: TGTGCCAGTATGGGGGAGTCCGCAAATTCACCCCTCCACTTT
d_gene: NA; j_gene: TRBJ1-6; v_gene: TRBV7-9; abundance: NA; CDR3aa: CASSAGVNSPLHF; CDR3nt: TGTGCCAGCAGTGCAGGAGTTAATTCACCCCTCCACTTT
d_gene: NA; j_gene: TRBJ2-1; v_gene: TRBV29-1; abundance: few; CDR3aa: CSVEHNEQFF; CDR3nt: TGCAGCGTTGAGCACAATGAGCAGTTCTTC
d_gene: NA; j_gene: TRBJ2-2; v_gene: TRBV7-9; abundance: many; CDR3aa: CASTPRAVNTGELFF; CDR3nt: TGTGCCAGCACCCCGCGAGCGGTAAACACCGGGGAGCTGTTTTTT
d_gene: NA; j_gene: TRBJ2-2; v_gene: TRBV6-5; abundance: NA; CDR3aa: CASRARGAGELFF; CDR3nt: TGTGCCAGCAGGGCTAGAGGGGCCGGGGAGCTGTTTTTT
d_gene: NA; j_gene: TRBJ2-2; v_gene: TRBV30; abundance: few; CDR3aa: CAWTVGANRVGTGELFF; CDR3nt: TGTGCCTGGACAGTGGGTGCCAACAGGGTGGGCACCGGGGAGCTGTTTTTT
d_gene: TRBD1; j_gene: TRBJ1-2; v_gene: TRBV7-2; abundance: few; CDR3aa: CASSTYTGEGDGYTF; CDR3nt: TGTGCCAGCAGCACGTATACAGGGGAAGGGGATGGCTACACCTTC
d_gene: NA; j_gene: TRBJ1-2; v_gene: TRBV5-6; abundance: NA; CDR3aa: CASSLYNYGYTF; CDR3nt: TGTGCCAGCAGCTTGTATAACTATGGCTACACCTTC
d_gene: TRBD1; j_gene: TRBJ2-6; v_gene: TRBV15; abundance: NA; CDR3aa: CATSRDLGGAGANVLTF; CDR3nt: TGTGCCACCAGCAGAGATCTAGGGGGCGCTGGGGCCAACGTCCTGACTTTC
d_gene: TRBD1; j_gene: TRBJ1-2; v_gene: TRBV30; abundance: NA; CDR3aa: CAWSADREGGYTF; CDR3nt: TGTGCCTGGAGTGCGGACAGGGAGGGTGGCTACACCTTC
d_gene: TRBD1; j_gene: TRBJ2-7; v_gene: TRBV29-1; abundance: NA; CDR3aa: CSFRTGGYEQYF; CDR3nt: TGCAGCTTTAGGACAGGGGGCTACGAGCAGTACTTC
d_gene: NA; j_gene: TRBJ2-3; v_gene: TRBV29-1; abundance: NA; CDR3aa: CSILPVTDTQYF; CDR3nt: TGCAGCATTCTCCCGGTCACAGATACGCAGTATTTT
d_gene: NA; j_gene: TRBJ2-1; v_gene: TRBV29-1; abundance: NA; CDR3aa: CSVADGPSYNEQFF; CDR3nt: TGCAGCGTTGCAGATGGGCCCTCCTACAATGAGCAGTTCTTC
d_gene: NA; j_gene: TRBJ2-2; v_gene: TRBV5-1; abundance: NA; CDR3aa: CASSLSVTGELFF; CDR3nt: TGCGCCAGCAGCTTGTCTGTAACCGGGGAGCTGTTTTTT
d_gene: NA; j_gene: TRBJ2-1; v_gene: TRBV10-3; abundance: NA; CDR3aa: CAISAESYNEQFF; CDR3nt: TGTGCCATCAGTGCCGAGTCCTACAATGAGCAGTTCTTC
d_gene: NA; j_gene: TRBJ1-5; v_gene: TRBV30; abundance: NA; CDR3aa: CAWSLPGANSNQPQHF; CDR3nt: TGTGCCTGGAGTCTGCCTGGGGCCAATAGCAATCAGCCCCAGCATTTT
d_gene: TRBD1; j_gene: TRBJ2-4; v_gene: TRBV11-1; abundance: few; CDR3aa: CASSPADRGLAKNIQYF; CDR3nt: TGTGCCAGCAGCCCCGCGGACAGGGGACTAGCCAAAAACATTCAGTACTTC
d_gene: NA; j_gene: TRBJ1-5; v_gene: TRBV30; abundance: NA; CDR3aa: CAWSLGQGNQPQHF; CDR3nt: TGTGCCTGGAGCCTCGGGCAGGGCAATCAGCCCCAGCATTTT
d_gene: NA; j_gene: TRBJ2-3; v_gene: TRBV29-1; abundance: NA; CDR3aa: CSSGPGGADTQYF; CDR3nt: TGCAGTTCCGGTCCAGGAGGGGCAGATACGCAGTATTTT
d_gene: NA; j_gene: TRBJ1-2; v_gene: TRBV11-2; abundance: NA; CDR3aa: CASSLTDMGRPFYGYTF; CDR3nt: TGTGCCAGCAGCTTAACTGATATGGGCAGACCGTTCTATGGCTACACCTTC
d_gene: NA; j_gene: TRBJ1-5; v_gene: TRBV5-6; abundance: NA; CDR3aa: CASSLPGPNQPQHF; CDR3nt: TGTGCCAGCAGCTTGCCGGGCCCCAATCAGCCCCAGCATTTT
d_gene: NA; j_gene: TRBJ2-7; v_gene: TRBV11-2; abundance: few; CDR3aa: CASSTSGNEQYF; CDR3nt: TGTGCCAGCAGCACCTCGGGGAACGAGCAGTACTTC
d_gene: NA; j_gene: TRBJ1-2; v_gene: TRBV27; abundance: NA; CDR3aa: CASSFRVGNYGYTF; CDR3nt: TGTGCCAGCAGTTTTAGAGTCGGGAACTATGGCTACACCTTC
d_gene: NA; j_gene: TRBJ2-7; v_gene: TRBV5-1; abundance: NA; CDR3aa: CASSLSTYEQYF; CDR3nt: TGCGCCAGCAGCTTGTCGACCTACGAGCAGTACTTC
d_gene: NA; j_gene: TRBJ1-6; v_gene: TRBV2; abundance: NA; CDR3aa: CASSGQLNSPLHF; CDR3nt: TGTGCCAGCAGTGGACAGTTGAATTCACCCCTCCACTTT